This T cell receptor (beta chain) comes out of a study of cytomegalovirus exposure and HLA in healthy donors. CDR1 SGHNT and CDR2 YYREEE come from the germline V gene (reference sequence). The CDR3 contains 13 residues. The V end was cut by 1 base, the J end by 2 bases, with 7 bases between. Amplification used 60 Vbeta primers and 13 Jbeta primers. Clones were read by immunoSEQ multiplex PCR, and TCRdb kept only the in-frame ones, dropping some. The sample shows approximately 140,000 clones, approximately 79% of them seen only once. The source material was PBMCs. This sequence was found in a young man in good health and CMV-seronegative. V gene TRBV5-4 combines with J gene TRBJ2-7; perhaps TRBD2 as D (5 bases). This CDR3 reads CASSLTGTYEQYF. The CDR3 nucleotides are TGTGCCAGCAGCTTGACGGGGACCTACGAGCAGTACTTC.